This T cell receptor (beta chain) appears in the sequencing data of a study of T cells of healthy individuals. TCRdb fed the 5' RACE reads into MiXCR, producing one record per CDR3 protein. Here the sample spans 85,000 to 100,000 distinct CDR3 sequences, roughly 15% being singletons. The CDR3 has 14 amino acids. V lost 6 bases to trimming and J lost 4 bases; unmatched junction nucleotides: 7. The germline CDR1 and CDR2 sequences are ENHRY and SYGVKD. This clonotype was obtained from a human donor in good health. This chain uses TRBV10-3 with TRBJ2-5; 8 positions agree with TRBD1. Written as DNA, the CDR3 is TGTGCCATCAGCGGGCTACAGGGGGGAGAGACCCAGTACTTC. Encoded protein: CAISGLQGGETQYF.